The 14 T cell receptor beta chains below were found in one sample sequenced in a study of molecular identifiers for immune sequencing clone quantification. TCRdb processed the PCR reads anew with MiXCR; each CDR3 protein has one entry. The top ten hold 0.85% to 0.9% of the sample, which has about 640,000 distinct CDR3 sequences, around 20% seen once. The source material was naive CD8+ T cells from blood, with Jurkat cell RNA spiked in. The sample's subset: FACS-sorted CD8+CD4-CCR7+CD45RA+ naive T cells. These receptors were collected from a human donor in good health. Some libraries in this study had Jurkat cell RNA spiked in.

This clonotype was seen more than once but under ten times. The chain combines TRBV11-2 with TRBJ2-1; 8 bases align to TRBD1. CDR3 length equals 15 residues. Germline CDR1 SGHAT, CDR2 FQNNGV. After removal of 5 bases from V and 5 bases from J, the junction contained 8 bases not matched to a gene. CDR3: CASSDRTGLNNEQFF. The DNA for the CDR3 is TGTGCCAGCAGCGACCGGACAGGGTTAAACAATGAGCAGTTCTTC.

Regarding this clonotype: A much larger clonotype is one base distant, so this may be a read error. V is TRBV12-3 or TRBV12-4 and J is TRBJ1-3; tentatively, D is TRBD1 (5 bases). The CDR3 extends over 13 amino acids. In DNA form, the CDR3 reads TGTGCCAGCAGTTTGGGGCCAGGAAACACCTTATATTTT. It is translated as CASSLGPGNTLYF.

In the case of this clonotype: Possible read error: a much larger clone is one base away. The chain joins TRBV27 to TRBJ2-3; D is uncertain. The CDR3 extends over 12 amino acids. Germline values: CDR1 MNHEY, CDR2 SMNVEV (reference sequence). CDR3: CACRERLDTQYF. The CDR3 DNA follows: TGTGCCTGCAGAGAAAGACTAGATACGCAGTATTTT.

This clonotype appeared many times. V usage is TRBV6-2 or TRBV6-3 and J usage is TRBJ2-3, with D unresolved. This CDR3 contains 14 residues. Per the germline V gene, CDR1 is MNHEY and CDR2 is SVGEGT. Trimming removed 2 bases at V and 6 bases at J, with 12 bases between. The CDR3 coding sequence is TGTGCCAGCAGTTACGTCTCTCTCTCCGATACGCAGTATTTT. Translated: CASSYVSLSDTQYF.

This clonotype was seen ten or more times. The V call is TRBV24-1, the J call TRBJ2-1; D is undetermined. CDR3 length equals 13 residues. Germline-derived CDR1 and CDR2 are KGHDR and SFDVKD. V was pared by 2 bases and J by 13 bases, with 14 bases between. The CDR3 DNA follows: TGTGCCACCAGTGATTCCGCTGGCCCCGGCCAGTTCTTC. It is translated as CATSDSAGPGQFF.

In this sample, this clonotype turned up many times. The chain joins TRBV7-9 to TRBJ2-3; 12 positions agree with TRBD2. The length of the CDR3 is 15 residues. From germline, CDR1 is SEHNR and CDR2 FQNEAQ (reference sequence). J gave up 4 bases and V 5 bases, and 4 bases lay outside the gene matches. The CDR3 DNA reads TGTGCCAGCAGCCGGACTAGCGGGGTAGCAGATACGCAGTATTTT. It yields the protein CASSRTSGVADTQYF. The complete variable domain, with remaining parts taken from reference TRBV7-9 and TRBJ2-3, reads DTGVSQNPRHKITKRGQNVTFRCDPISEHNRLYWYRQTLGQGPEFLTYFQNEAQLEKSRLLSDRFSAERPKGSFSTLEIQRTEQGDSAMYLCASSRTSGVADTQYFGPGTRLTVL.

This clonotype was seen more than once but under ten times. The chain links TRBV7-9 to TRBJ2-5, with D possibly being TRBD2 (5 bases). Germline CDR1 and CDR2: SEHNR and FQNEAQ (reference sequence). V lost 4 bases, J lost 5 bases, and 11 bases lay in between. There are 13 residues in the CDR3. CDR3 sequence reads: CASSWELGETQYF. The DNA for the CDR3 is TGTGCCAGCAGCTGGGAACTAGGGGAGACCCAGTACTTC. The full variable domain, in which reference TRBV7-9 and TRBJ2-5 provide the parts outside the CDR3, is DTGVSQNPRHKITKRGQNVTFRCDPISEHNRLYWYRQTLGQGPEFLTYFQNEAQLEKSRLLSDRFSAERPKGSFSTLEIQRTEQGDSAMYLCASSWELGETQYFGPGTRLLVL.

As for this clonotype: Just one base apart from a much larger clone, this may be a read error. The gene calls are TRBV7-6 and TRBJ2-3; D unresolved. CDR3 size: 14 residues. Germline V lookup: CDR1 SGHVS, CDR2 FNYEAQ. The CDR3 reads CASNLVQPQGTQYF. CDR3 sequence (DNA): TGTGCCAGCAACTTAGTTCAGCCGCAAGGAACGCAGTATTTT.

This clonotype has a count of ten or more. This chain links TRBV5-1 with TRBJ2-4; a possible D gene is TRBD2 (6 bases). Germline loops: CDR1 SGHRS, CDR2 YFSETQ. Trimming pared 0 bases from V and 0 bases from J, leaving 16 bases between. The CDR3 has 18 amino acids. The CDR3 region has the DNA TGCGCCAGCAGCTTGGAACGGGCGGGAACTCTAGCCAAAAACATTCAGTACTTC. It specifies CASSLERAGTLAKNIQYF.

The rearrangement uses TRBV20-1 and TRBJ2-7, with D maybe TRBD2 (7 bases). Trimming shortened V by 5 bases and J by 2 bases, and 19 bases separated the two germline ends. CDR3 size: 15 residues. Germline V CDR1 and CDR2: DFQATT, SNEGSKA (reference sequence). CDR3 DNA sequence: TGCAGTGCTTTCATCCCGGGGGGCCCTACCTACGAGCAGTACTTC. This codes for CSAFIPGGPTYEQYF.

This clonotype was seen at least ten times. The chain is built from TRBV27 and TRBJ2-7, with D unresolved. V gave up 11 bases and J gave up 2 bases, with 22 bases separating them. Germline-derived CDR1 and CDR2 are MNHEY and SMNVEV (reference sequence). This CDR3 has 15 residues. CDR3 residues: CASSQASTGPYEQYF. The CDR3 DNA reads TGTGCCTCGAGTCAGGCTTCGACCGGCCCCTACGAGCAGTACTTC.

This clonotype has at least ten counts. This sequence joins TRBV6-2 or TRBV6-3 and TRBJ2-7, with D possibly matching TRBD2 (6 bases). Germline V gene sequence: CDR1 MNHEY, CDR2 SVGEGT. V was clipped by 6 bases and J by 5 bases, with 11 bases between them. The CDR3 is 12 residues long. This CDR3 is CASSPTSNEQYF. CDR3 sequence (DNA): TGTGCCAGCAGCCCGACTAGTAACGAGCAGTACTTC.

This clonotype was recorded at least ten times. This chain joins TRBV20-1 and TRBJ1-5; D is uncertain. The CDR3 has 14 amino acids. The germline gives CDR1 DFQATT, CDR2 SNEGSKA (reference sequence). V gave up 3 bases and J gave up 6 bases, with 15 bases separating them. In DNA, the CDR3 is TGCAGTGCTAGCCAGGTGGGAGTCGGTCAGCCCCAGCATTTT. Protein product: CSASQVGVGQPQHF.

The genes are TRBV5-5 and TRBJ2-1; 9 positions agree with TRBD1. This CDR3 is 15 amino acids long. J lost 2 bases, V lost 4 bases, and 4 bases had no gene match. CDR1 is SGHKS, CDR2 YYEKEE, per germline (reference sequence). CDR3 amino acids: CASSHGQGTYNEQFF. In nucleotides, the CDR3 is TGTGCCAGCAGCCATGGACAGGGGACCTACAATGAGCAGTTCTTC.